These T cell receptor beta chains were read from a single sample in a study of T-cell reconstitution after alpha-beta-depleted transplantation in children. Using its own MiXCR run on the PCR reads, TCRdb lists one record per CDR3 protein. This sample has around 600,000 distinct CDR3 sequences; 16% occur once, and the top ten carry 0.85% to 1.3%. Here the sequenced sample was PBMCs from the stem cell graft donor, taken from the stem cell graft. The origin of the receptors is a human donor who donated a stem cell graft to a child with acute myeloid leukemia. Both conserved end residues are part of each CDR3. A D gene is named only where the DNA matches it firmly. Clone size, where shown, is once, few, many, or a class for clones that have expanded.

j_gene	d_gene	abundance	v_gene	CDR3nt	CDR3aa
TRBJ2-7	TRBD1	-	TRBV27	TGTGCCAGCGCCTTGACCGGGACAGGGAGAGAGCAGTACTTC	CASALTGTGREQYF
TRBJ1-6	-	-	TRBV20-1	TGCAGTGCTATCAGCGGTAATTCACCCCTCCACTTT	CSAISGNSPLHF
TRBJ2-2	-	many	TRBV20-1	TGCAGTGCTAGAGAGACAGGTGGGGAGCTGTTTTTT	CSARETGGELFF
TRBJ1-5	-	few	TRBV12-3/TRBV12-4	TGTGCCAGCAGGCGGGACGGTACAATCAGCCCCCAGCATTTT	CASRRDGTISPQHF
TRBJ2-5	TRBD2	many	TRBV20-1	TGCAGTGCTAGAGATCACCAGGAGCGGGGGGTCCAAGAGACCCAGTACTTC	CSARDHQERGVQETQYF
TRBJ2-5	TRBD2	many	TRBV10-3	TGTGCCATCAGTGTAGGAAGCGGGGGGGAAGAGACCCAGTACTTC	CAISVGSGGEETQYF
TRBJ1-1	TRBD1	many	TRBV20-1	TGCAGTGCTAAATGGGACAGGGGGTTGGACACTGAAGCTTTCTTT	CSAKWDRGLDTEAFF
TRBJ2-5	TRBD1	-	TRBV12-3/TRBV12-4	TGTGCCAGCAGCAGCCGCCGGGACAGGAACCAAGAGACCCAGTACTTC	CASSSRRDRNQETQYF
TRBJ2-7	-	many	TRBV20-1	TGCAGTGCTAGAGAGGGTTTACGCGAGCAGTACTTC	CSAREGLREQYF
TRBJ2-1	TRBD2	many	TRBV20-1	TGCAGCAAACCTAACCCCAGGACTAGCGACAATGAGCAGTTCTTC	CSKPNPRTSDNEQFF
TRBJ1-1	TRBD1	few	TRBV30	TGTGCCTGGAGTGTACGACAGGGGTACACTGAAGCTTTCTTT	CAWSVRQGYTEAFF
TRBJ1-5	TRBD1	many	TRBV12-3/TRBV12-4	TGTGCCAGCAGTTCAGGGGGGGGCTATAGCAATCAGCCCCAGCATTTT	CASSSGGGYSNQPQHF
TRBJ2-3	-	-	TRBV20-1	TGCAGTGCTAGAGCCCCGAGGGGGGGGGCAGATACGCAGTATTTT	CSARAPRGGADTQYF
TRBJ2-5	TRBD1	many	TRBV5-6	TGTGCCAGCAGCGAGGGACAGGGAGTGGGGGAGACCCAGTACTTC	CASSEGQGVGETQYF
TRBJ2-1	TRBD2	-	TRBV27	TGTGCCAGCAGTTCGTTCGGGGGCGGGGGGGCCTACAATGAGCAGTTCTTC	CASSSFGGGGAYNEQFF
TRBJ1-2	-	many	TRBV28	TGTGCCACCCATGGACTATCGACAGCCTACTATGGCTACACCTTC	CATHGLSTAYYGYTF
TRBJ1-3	-	-	TRBV24-1	TGTGCCACCAACCCGACAGTCTCTGGAAACACCATATATTTT	CATNPTVSGNTIYF
TRBJ1-3	TRBD1	-	TRBV12-3/TRBV12-4	TGTGCCAGCAGAGACAGGGGCGACACCATATATTTT	CASRDRGDTIYF
TRBJ2-3	-	-	TRBV24-1	TGTGCCGCCAGTGAAGAGGGGGGCCCAGATACGCAGTATTTT	CAASEEGGPDTQYF
TRBJ1-1	-	many	TRBV20-1	TGCAGTGCTAGAGGTGCAGCGAACACTGAAGCTTTCTTT	CSARGAANTEAFF
TRBJ2-3	-	-	TRBV5-1	TGCGCCAGCAGCTTGAGGGCTAGCAGCACACATACGCAGTATTTT	CASSLRASSTHTQYF
TRBJ2-3	TRBD2	-	TRBV9	TGTGCCAGCACCGCCCCGCCTAGCGGCCGCACAGATACGCAGTATTTT	CASTAPPSGRTDTQYF
TRBJ1-1	TRBD1	-	TRBV11-1	TGTGCCAGCAGCCCACTGGAGGGGGCGAGGACTGAAGCTTTCTTT	CASSPLEGARTEAFF
TRBJ1-1	-	many	TRBV12-3/TRBV12-4	TGTGCCAGCAGTTTCGGGCAGGAGAACACTGAAGCTTTCTTT	CASSFGQENTEAFF
TRBJ1-2	TRBD1	few	TRBV20-1	TGCAGTGCTAGAGTCTTTGGTCAGGGGGCCCCCCTCACCAAGGGCTACACCTTC	CSARVFGQGAPLTKGYTF
TRBJ1-2	TRBD1	many	TRBV20-1	TGCAGTGCCAAACCGACAGGGGGAGATGGCTACACCTTC	CSAKPTGGDGYTF
TRBJ2-1	-	few	TRBV7-2	TGTGCCAGCAGCTCGGACTCATTCAATGAGCAGTTCTTC	CASSSDSFNEQFF